This TCR beta chain came from a study of blood T cell repertoires in COVID-19. Germline-derived CDR1 and CDR2 are SGHNT and YENEEA. Trimming removed 3 bases from V and 0 bases from J; junction bases left unmatched: 14. This CDR3 region has 20 residues. Living in 25 or so US areas, the participants were between roughly 18 and 90 years of age. Each participant's cohort was designated according to participant-reported clinical history. Clones were sequenced by immunoSEQ multiplex PCR, and TCRdb holds only the in-frame ones, with some missing. The sample lists approximately 250,000 clones; 70% to 85% were seen once.

The source of this sequence is a middle-aged man who had recovered from COVID-19. Sequencing was carried out using PBMCs or T cells enriched from blood (not recorded which). The chain joins TRBV11-3 to TRBJ2-5, with 12 bases aligning to TRBD2. CDR3 coding DNA: TGTGCCAGCAGCTTGGGACTAGCGGGTACGAGGGGTCGAAACCAAGAGACCCAGTACTTC. Its translation is CASSLGLAGTRGRNQETQYF.